This is a list of T cell receptor beta chains from one sample in a study of PD-1 blockade in classical Hodgkin lymphoma. Assay used: immunoSEQ multiplex PCR; TCRdb lists only in-frame clones, some missing. This table holds 150,000 or so clones, nearly 80% found once. The specimen was peripheral blood mononuclear cells (PBMCs), collected before the second cycle of nivolumab. These receptors were obtained from a human donor with classical Hodgkin lymphoma. CDR3s include the opening cysteine and the closing phenylalanine or tryptophan. A D gene is named only where the DNA matches it firmly. Size tells how often a clone was seen (once, few, many) or the class of an expanded clone, and some rows leave it out.

NA,TRBJ2-2,TRBV11-1,NA,CASSLGLTYPNTGELFF,TGTGCCAGCAGCTTAGGCTTGACTTACCCGAACACCGGGGAGCTGTTTTTT
NA,TRBJ2-1,TRBV7-2,TRBD2,CASSLIGGGADYNEQFF,TGTGCCAGCAGCTTGATCGGCGGGGGGGCGGATTACAATGAGCAGTTCTTC
few,TRBJ2-7,TRBV27,NA,CASSPSAGGAYEQYF,TGTGCCAGCAGTCCTTCTGCAGGGGGGGCCTACGAGCAGTACTTC
NA,TRBJ1-2,TRBV6-5,TRBD1,CASSYSGTGGDGYTF,TGTGCCAGCAGTTACTCGGGGACAGGGGGCGATGGCTACACCTTC
NA,TRBJ2-3,TRBV2,TRBD2,CASSGPSGGSTDTQYF,TGTGCCAGCAGTGGGCCTAGCGGGGGTAGCACAGATACGCAGTATTTT
NA,TRBJ1-6,TRBV9,NA,CASSVRGSNNSPLHF,TGTGCCAGCAGCGTTAGGGGTAGTAATAATTCACCCCTCCACTTT
few,TRBJ2-2,TRBV18,NA,CASSPGGRSTGELFF,TGTGCCAGCTCACCTGGCGGAAGGAGCACCGGGGAGCTGTTTTTT
NA,TRBJ1-5,TRBV11-1,NA,CASSLGGRDQPQHF,TGTGCCAGCAGCTTAGGAGGCCGAGATCAGCCCCAGCATTTT
NA,TRBJ2-7,TRBV18,TRBD1,CASSPDRAHEQYF,TGTGCCAGCTCACCGGACAGGGCCCACGAGCAGTACTTC
few,TRBJ1-2,TRBV28,TRBD1,CASSLEPGQGWGYTF,TGTGCCAGCAGTTTAGAACCGGGACAGGGGTGGGGCTACACCTTC
many,TRBJ1-4,TRBV2,NA,CASSESHLWGNEKLFF,TGTGCCAGCAGTGAATCTCACTTGTGGGGTAATGAAAAACTGTTTTTT
NA,TRBJ1-1,TRBV6-1,NA,CASSEGQNTEAFF,TGTGCCAGCAGTGAGGGGCAGAACACTGAAGCTTTCTTT
once,TRBJ2-5,TRBV7-7,TRBD1,CASSTGGTAQETQYF,TGTGCTAGCAGCACAGGGGGGACAGCACAAGAGACCCAGTACTTC
NA,TRBJ1-1,TRBV11-2,NA,CASSLLVDTEAFF,TGTGCCAGCAGCTTACTTGTGGACACTGAAGCTTTCTTT
NA,TRBJ1-5,TRBV6-5,TRBD1,CASSYSIQGNQPQHF,TGTGCCAGCAGTTACTCGATACAGGGGAATCAGCCCCAGCATTTT
NA,TRBJ2-7,TRBV28,TRBD2,CASSSPTGGFVHEQYF,TGTGCCAGCAGTTCCCCTACGGGAGGGTTCGTACACGAGCAGTACTTC
NA,TRBJ2-7,TRBV10-1,NA,CASSESGRAGVLRLQYF,TGCGCCAGCAGTGAGTCGGGTAGGGCAGGGGTCCTACGTTTGCAGTACTTC
NA,TRBJ2-7,TRBV27,TRBD2,CASSLRPPRRENKNEQYF,TGTGCCAGCAGTTTACGGCCCCCCCGGCGGGAGAACAAAAACGAGCAGTACTTC
NA,TRBJ2-7,TRBV6-5,TRBD1,CASSWGTGGGEQYF,TGTGCCAGCAGCTGGGGGACAGGGGGCGGCGAGCAGTACTTC
NA,TRBJ1-5,TRBV11-2,NA,CASSLATYQPQHF,TGTGCCAGCAGCTTAGCAACGTATCAGCCCCAGCATTTT
NA,TRBJ2-7,TRBV18,TRBD1,CASSPQGDPRGLTYEQYF,TGTGCCAGCTCACCACAAGGAGATCCCAGGGGGCTTACCTACGAGCAGTACTTC
NA,TRBJ2-2,TRBV7-6,TRBD1,CASSHRDSLTGELFF,TGTGCCAGCAGCCACCGGGACAGCCTTACCGGGGAGCTGTTTTTT
few,TRBJ1-1,TRBV6-1,TRBD1,CASRGQKITEAFF,TGTGCCAGCAGGGGACAGAAAATCACTGAAGCTTTCTTT
few,TRBJ1-6,TRBV5-4,TRBD1,CASIGTDHNSPLHF,TGTGCCAGCATTGGGACAGACCATAATTCACCCCTCCACTTT
NA,TRBJ2-7,TRBV5-4,TRBD2,CASSLASGVQYEQYF,TGTGCCAGCAGCTTGGCTAGCGGGGTTCAATACGAGCAGTACTTC
NA,TRBJ1-3,TRBV6-1,TRBD1,CASSGQGNIGNTIYF,TGTGCCAGCAGTGGACAGGGGAACATTGGAAACACCATATATTTT
many,TRBJ1-3,TRBV6-6,NA,CASSYDPRNTIYF,TGTGCCAGCAGTTACGATCCACGAAACACCATATATTTT
NA,TRBJ2-3,TRBV5-1,TRBD1,CASSPGQGPDTQYF,TGCGCCAGCAGCCCCGGACAGGGACCAGATACGCAGTATTTT
NA,TRBJ1-1,TRBV18,NA,CASSPIWRTVLGGTEAFF,TGTGCCAGCTCACCAATATGGAGAACAGTCCTGGGGGGCACTGAAGCTTTCTTT
NA,TRBJ2-2,TRBV30,NA,CAWDLANTGELFF,TGTGCCTGGGACCTCGCGAACACCGGGGAGCTGTTTTTT
NA,TRBJ1-2,TRBV7-9,TRBD1,CASSPGQGSGYTF,TGTGCCAGCAGCCCTGGACAGGGCTCTGGCTACACCTTC
NA,TRBJ1-5,TRBV18,NA,CASSPDRKGFQPQHF,TGTGCCAGCTCACCAGACCGGAAGGGATTTCAGCCCCAGCATTTT
once,TRBJ2-1,TRBV7-3,NA,CASSLTPGYSYNEQFF,TGTGCCAGCAGCTTAACCCCAGGGTATTCCTACAATGAGCAGTTCTTC
NA,TRBJ1-3,TRBV6-5,NA,CASSYSTGNTIYF,TGTGCCAGCAGTTACTCGACTGGAAACACCATATATTTT
NA,TRBJ2-1,TRBV29-1,TRBD2,CSVVTASGTISSYNEQFF,TGCAGCGTTGTTACGGCTAGCGGAACTATCAGCTCCTACAATGAGCAGTTCTTC
NA,TRBJ2-6,TRBV4-1,NA,CASSRSPGTGANVLTF,TGCGCCAGCAGCCGATCTCCAGGGACTGGGGCCAACGTCCTGACTTTC
NA,TRBJ2-7,TRBV6-1,NA,CASSEPRGRGLSYEQYF,TGTGCCAGCAGTGAACCACGGGGAAGGGGCTTATCCTACGAGCAGTACTTC
NA,TRBJ2-6,TRBV4-2,TRBD1,CASSQTTGGSLLVLTF,TGTGCCAGCAGCCAAACTACAGGGGGTAGCTTACTCGTCCTGACTTTC
NA,TRBJ1-4,TRBV6-6,TRBD1,CASVSRGEGGEKLFF,TGTGCCAGCGTTTCCAGGGGGGAAGGAGGTGAAAAACTGTTTTTT
NA,TRBJ1-6,TRBV2,NA,CASSERSDNSPLHF,TGTGCCAGCAGTGAAAGGTCCGATAATTCACCCCTCCACTTT
NA,TRBJ1-5,TRBV11-1,NA,CASSFTRDQPQHF,TGTGCCAGCAGCTTCACAAGGGATCAGCCCCAGCATTTT